This T cell receptor (beta chain) comes out of a study of human T cells and chemical hapten exposure. Study context: Mainly, slight library volume differences in the pool made TCR yields vary.

Comments on this clonotype: No antigen is known for it.

The library tagged each cDNA molecule with unique molecular identifiers. Authors' data handling: Sample TCR counts, which ranged from roughly 23,224 to 750,000, had a median of 95,638. TCRdb fed the reads into MiXCR, producing one record per CDR3 protein. TCRdb, not the original authors, processed these V and J calls. This sample has 100,000 to 150,000 distinct CDR3 sequences; 8.5% occur once, and the top ten carry just over 1.4%. Unfractionated whole blood was the source from which total RNA was extracted. Whole-study results and caveats: Counts of TCRs above 1 in 1000 frequency stayed unchanged with DPC sensitization.

The CDR3 contains 14 residues. Trimming cost V 6 bases and J 1 base; bases outside gene matches: 2. Germline loops: CDR1 SGHRS, CDR2 YFSETQ. The rearrangement links TRBV5-1 to TRBJ2-3; 10 bases line up with TRBD2. This TCR came from a human donor in good health. Some clones in this sample may be carry-over from other donors' samples. Sequencing used whole blood. The CDR3 is CASTTSGRTDTQYF. Here the CDR3 DNA reads TGCGCCAGCACGACTAGCGGGCGCACAGATACGCAGTATTTT.